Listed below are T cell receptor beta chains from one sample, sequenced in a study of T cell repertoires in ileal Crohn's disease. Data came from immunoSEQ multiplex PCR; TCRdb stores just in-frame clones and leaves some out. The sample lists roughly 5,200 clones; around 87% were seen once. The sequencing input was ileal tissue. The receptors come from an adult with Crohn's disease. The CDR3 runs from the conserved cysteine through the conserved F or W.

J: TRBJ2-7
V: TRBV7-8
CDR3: CASSLGAGRAYEQYF

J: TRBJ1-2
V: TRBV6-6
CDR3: CASSYSDRGGYTF

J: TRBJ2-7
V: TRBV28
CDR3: CASRPDDYEQYF

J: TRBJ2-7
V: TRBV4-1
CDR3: CASSQAQAYEQYF

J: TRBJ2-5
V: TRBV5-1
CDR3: CASSWGPGQETQYF

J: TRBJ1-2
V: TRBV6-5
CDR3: CASSTGTYGYTF

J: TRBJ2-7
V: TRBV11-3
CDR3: CARTGTRNSPTYEQYF

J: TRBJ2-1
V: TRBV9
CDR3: CASSAGPTSSYNEQFF

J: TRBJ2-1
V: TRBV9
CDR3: CASQGMGPSYNEQFF

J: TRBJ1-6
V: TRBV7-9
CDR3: CASSPSTGGNSPLHF

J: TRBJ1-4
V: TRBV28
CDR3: CATQRARPNEKLFF

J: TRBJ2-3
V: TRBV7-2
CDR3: CASSLAGATVTDTQYF

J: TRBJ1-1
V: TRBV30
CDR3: CAWIGQGWTEAFF

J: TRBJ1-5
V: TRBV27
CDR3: CASSLRGVQFQPQHF

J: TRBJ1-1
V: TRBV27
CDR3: CASSSNTGSNTEAFF

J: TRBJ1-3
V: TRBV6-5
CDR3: CASRRGVTGNTIYF

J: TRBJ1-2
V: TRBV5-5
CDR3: CASSPTGGHGYTF

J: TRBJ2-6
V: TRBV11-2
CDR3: CASSLGTGGSGANVLTF

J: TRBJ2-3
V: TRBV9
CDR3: CASSALEGGSTDTQYF

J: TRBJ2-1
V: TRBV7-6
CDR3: CASSPSQGGHNNEQFF

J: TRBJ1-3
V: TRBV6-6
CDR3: CASRPKLEGNTIYF

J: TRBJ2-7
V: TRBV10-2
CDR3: CASSQTSYEQYF